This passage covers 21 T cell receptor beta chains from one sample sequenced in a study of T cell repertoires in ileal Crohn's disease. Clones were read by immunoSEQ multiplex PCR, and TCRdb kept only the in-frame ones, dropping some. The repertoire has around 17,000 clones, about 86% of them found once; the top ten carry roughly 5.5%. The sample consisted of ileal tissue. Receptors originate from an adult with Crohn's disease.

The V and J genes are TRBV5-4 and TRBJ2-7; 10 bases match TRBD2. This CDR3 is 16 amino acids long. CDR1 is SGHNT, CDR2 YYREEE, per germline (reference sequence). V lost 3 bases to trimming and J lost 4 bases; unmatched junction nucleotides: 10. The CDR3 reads CASSSAPGLARYEQYF. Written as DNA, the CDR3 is TGTGCCAGCAGCTCCGCTCCGGGACTAGCGAGATACGAGCAGTACTTC.

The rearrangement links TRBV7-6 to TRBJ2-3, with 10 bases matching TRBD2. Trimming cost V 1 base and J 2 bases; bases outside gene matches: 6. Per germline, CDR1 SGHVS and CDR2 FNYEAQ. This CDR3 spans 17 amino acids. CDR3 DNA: TGTGCCAGCAGCTTAGTCTCTAGCGGGGGTTTCACAGATACGCAGTATTTT. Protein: CASSLVSSGGFTDTQYF.

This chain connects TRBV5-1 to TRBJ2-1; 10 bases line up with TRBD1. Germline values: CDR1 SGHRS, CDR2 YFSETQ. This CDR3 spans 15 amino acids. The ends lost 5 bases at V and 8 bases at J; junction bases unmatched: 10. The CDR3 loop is CASRGGTGVADEQFF. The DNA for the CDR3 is TGCGCCAGCAGGGGGGGGACAGGGGTCGCGGATGAGCAGTTCTTC.

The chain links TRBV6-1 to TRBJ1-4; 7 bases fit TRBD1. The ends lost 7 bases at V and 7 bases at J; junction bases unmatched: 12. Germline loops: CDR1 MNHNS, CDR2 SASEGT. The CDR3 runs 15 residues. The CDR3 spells CASNLGQSGSEKLFF. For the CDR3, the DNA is TGTGCCAGCAATTTGGGACAGTCCGGGAGTGAAAAACTGTTTTTT.

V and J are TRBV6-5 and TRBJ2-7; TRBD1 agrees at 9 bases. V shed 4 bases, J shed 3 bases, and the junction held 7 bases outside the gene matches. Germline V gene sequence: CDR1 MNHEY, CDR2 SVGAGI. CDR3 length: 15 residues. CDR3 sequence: CASSFAGTGLYEQYF. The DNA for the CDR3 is TGTGCCAGCAGTTTTGCCGGGACAGGGCTCTACGAGCAGTACTTC.

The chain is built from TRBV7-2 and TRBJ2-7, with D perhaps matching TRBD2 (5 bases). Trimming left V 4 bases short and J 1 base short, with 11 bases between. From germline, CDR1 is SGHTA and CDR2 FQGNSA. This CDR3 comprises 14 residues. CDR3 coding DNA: TGTGCCAGCAGCTACCATGGACTTTCCTACGAGCAGTACTTC. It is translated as CASSYHGLSYEQYF.

DNA for the CDR3: TGCGCCAGCTCCGGACTAGCGGCCTACAATGAGCAGTTCTTC. This translates into CASSGLAAYNEQFF. The V call is TRBV10-2, the J call TRBJ2-1; 10 bases align to TRBD2. The CDR3 runs 14 residues. The germline V gene has CDR1 WSHSY and CDR2 SAAADI. Trimming removed 8 bases from V and 2 bases from J; junction bases left unmatched: 3.

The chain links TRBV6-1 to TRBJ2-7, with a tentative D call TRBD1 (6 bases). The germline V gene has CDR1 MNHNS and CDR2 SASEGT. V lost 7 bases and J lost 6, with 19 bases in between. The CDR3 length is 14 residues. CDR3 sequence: CASIDRKGLGEQYF. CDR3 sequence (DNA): TGTGCCAGCATCGACAGGAAGGGTCTCGGCGAGCAGTACTTC.

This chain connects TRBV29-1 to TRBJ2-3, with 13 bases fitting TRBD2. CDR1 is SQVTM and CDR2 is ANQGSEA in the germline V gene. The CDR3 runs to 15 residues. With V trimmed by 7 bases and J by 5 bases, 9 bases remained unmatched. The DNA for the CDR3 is TGCAGCGCCGGACTAGCGGGAGTTGGTGGAGATACGCAGTATTTT. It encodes CSAGLAGVGGDTQYF.

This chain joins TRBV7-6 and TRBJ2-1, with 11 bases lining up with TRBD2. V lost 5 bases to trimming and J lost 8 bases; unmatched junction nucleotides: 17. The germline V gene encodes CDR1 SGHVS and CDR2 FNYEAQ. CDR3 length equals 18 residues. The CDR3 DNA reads TGTGCCAGCAGCCCCATGACTAGCGGGGTAATCAGACCCTATGAGCAGTTCTTC. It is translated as CASSPMTSGVIRPYEQFF.

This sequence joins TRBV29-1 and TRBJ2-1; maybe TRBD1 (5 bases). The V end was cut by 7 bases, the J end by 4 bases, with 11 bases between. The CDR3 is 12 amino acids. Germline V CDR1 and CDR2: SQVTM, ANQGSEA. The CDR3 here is CSAGQAYNEQFF. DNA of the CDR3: TGCAGCGCTGGACAAGCGTACAATGAGCAGTTCTTC.

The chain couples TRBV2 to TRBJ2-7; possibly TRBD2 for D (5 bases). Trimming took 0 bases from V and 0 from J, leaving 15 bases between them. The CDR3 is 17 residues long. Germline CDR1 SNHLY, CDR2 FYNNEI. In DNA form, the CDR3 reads TGTGCCAGCAGTGAAGCGCTGGCAGGAGGAGTCTCCTACGAGCAGTACTTC. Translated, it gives CASSEALAGGVSYEQYF.

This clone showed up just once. The CDR3 DNA reads as TGTGCCAGCAGTGAAGCGGGGGACACCCGTATCTACGAGCAGTACTTC. The encoded protein is CASSEAGDTRIYEQYF. This chain joins TRBV2 and TRBJ2-7, with a possible D match to TRBD1 (6 bases). The germline CDR1 and CDR2 sequences are SNHLY and FYNNEI. V shed 0 bases and J shed 3 bases, with 15 bases lying between them. The CDR3 is 16 amino acids. Supplemented by reference TRBV2 and TRBJ2-7, the full variable domain reads EPEVTQTPSHQVTQMGQEVILRCVPISNHLYFYWYRQILGQKVEFLVSFYNNEISEKSEIFDDQFSVERPDGSNFTLKIRSTKLEDSAMYFCASSEAGDTRIYEQYFGPGTRLTVT.

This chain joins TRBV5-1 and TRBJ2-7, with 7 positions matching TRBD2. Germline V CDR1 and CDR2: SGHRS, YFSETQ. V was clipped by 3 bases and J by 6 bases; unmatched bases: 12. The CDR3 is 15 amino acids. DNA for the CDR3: TGCGCCAGCAGCTCTCTCGGTGGGAGGGCCTCCGAGCAGTACTTC. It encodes CASSSLGGRASEQYF. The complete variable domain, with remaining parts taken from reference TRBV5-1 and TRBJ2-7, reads KAGVTQTPRYLIKTRGQQVTLSCSPISGHRSVSWYQQTPGQGLQFLFEYFSETQRNKGNFPGRFSGRQFSNSRSEMNVSTLELGDSALYLCASSSLGGRASEQYFGPGTRLTVT.

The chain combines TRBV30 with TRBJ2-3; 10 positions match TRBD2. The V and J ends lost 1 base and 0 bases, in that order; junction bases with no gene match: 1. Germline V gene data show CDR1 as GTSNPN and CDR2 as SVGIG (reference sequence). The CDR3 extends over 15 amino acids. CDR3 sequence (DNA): TGTGCCTGGAGTGCGACTAGCGGGAGCACAGATACGCAGTATTTT. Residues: CAWSATSGSTDTQYF.

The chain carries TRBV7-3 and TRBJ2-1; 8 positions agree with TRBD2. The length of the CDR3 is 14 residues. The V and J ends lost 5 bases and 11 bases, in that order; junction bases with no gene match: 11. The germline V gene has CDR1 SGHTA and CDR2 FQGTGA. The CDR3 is CASSLHKAGAKQFF. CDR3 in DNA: TGTGCCAGCAGCCTACATAAAGCGGGAGCCAAGCAGTTCTTC.

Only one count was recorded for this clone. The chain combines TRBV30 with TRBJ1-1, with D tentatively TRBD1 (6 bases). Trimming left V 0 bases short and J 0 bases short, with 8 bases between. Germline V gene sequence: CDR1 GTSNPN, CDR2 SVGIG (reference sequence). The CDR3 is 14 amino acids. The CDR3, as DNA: TGTGCCTGGAGTGTACACAGGGTGAACACTGAAGCTTTCTTT. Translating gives CAWSVHRVNTEAFF.

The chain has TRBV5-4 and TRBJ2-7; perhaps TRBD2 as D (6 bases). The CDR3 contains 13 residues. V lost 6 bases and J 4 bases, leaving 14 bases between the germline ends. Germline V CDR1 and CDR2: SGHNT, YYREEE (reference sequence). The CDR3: CASTTGAGYEQYF. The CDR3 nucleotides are TGTGCCAGCACCACTGGGGCGGGGTACGAGCAGTACTTC.

CDR3 region: CASSGGQFNTEAFF. The CDR3 coding sequence is TGTGCCAGCAGCGGGGGACAGTTCAACACTGAAGCTTTCTTT. The chain links TRBV5-8 to TRBJ1-1; 7 bases agree with TRBD1. Germline-derived CDR1 and CDR2 are SGHTS and YDEGEE. V was clipped by 4 bases and J by 2 bases; unmatched bases: 5. This CDR3 is built from 14 residues.

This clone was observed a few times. The CDR3 coding sequence is TGTGCCATCAGTGAGTCGAAGGAGGGTGAGACCCAGTACTTC. Amino acids: CAISESKEGETQYF. This sequence joins TRBV10-3 and TRBJ2-5; maybe TRBD2 (6 bases). The CDR3 covers 14 residues. V was cut by 0 bases and J by 5 bases, with 10 bases left in between. Germline V gene sequence: CDR1 ENHRY, CDR2 SYGVKD.

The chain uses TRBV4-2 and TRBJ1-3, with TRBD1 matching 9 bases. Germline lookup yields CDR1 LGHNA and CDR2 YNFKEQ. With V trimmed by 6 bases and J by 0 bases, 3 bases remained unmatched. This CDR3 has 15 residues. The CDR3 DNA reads TGTGCCAGCAGTCCGGGACAGGGCTCTGGAAACACCATATATTTT. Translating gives CASSPGQGSGNTIYF.